These 14 T cell receptor beta chains originate from one sample sequenced in a study of blood T cell repertoires in COVID-19. The assay was immunoSEQ multiplex PCR, and TCRdb's table has in-frame clones only and misses some. The table shows 180,000 or so clones, with roughly 80% occurring only once. The sequenced sample was PBMCs or T cells enriched from blood (not recorded which). All receptors derive from a man aged 60-69 years who had been exposed to COVID-19.

The chain joins TRBV11-2 to TRBJ1-3; D possibly corresponds to TRBD1 (6 bases). In germline, CDR1 is SGHAT, CDR2 FQNNGV. V was cut by 5 bases and J by 4 bases, with 18 bases left in between. This CDR3 contains 16 residues. CDR3 nucleotide sequence: TGTGCCAGCAGCATTCTCACAGGGCTGGCGGGAAACACCATATATTTT. This encodes CASSILTGLAGNTIYF.

The chain is built from TRBV19 and TRBJ1-1; 8 bases agree with TRBD1. Looked up from germline, CDR1 is LNHDA and CDR2 is SQIVND (reference sequence). This CDR3 region has 15 residues. V shed 4 bases, J shed 1 base, and the junction held 5 bases outside the gene matches. The CDR3 DNA is TGTGCCAGTAGTAGGCCCGGGACAGGGAACACTGAAGCTTTCTTT. It specifies CASSRPGTGNTEAFF.

The V call is TRBV6-5, the J call TRBJ2-7; D remains unclear. Trimming left V 7 bases short and J 0 bases short, with 13 bases between. Germline-derived CDR1 and CDR2 are MNHEY and SVGAGI. The CDR3 is 14 amino acids. As DNA, the CDR3 is TGTGCCAGCACCCGGGTCTTTAACTCCTACGAGCAGTACTTC. Its protein product is CASTRVFNSYEQYF.

This clone was recorded only once. The chain joins TRBV6-4 to TRBJ2-1; weak D call: TRBD2 (5 bases). Germline CDR1 and CDR2: MRHNA and SNTAGT. CDR3 size: 14 residues. Trimming took off 2 bases at V and 4 bases at J, with 9 bases between the two ends. In DNA, the CDR3 is TGTGCCAGCAGTGACCGGACGGGGTACAATGAGCAGTTCTTC. Amino acids: CASSDRTGYNEQFF.

This clone occurred a few times. V usage is TRBV5-6 and J usage is TRBJ1-5, with D possibly matching TRBD1 (5 bases). CDR3 length: 14 amino acids. Germline assignment: CDR1 SGHDT and CDR2 YYEEEE. The germline V and J ends were trimmed by 3 bases and 4 bases, with 11 bases remaining between them. CDR3 amino acids: CASSWGGGNQPQHF. In nucleotides, the CDR3 is TGTGCCAGCAGCTGGGGCGGGGGGAATCAGCCCCAGCATTTT.

The chain combines TRBV6-2 or TRBV6-3 with TRBJ2-3, with a weak D call TRBD2 (6 bases). CDR3 length equals 15 residues. V was clipped by 6 bases and J by 0 bases, with 13 bases between them. Germline values: CDR1 MNHEY, CDR2 SVGEGT. The CDR3 loop reads CASSPSVRSTDTQYF. The CDR3 coding sequence is TGTGCCAGCAGCCCTAGCGTCCGAAGCACAGATACGCAGTATTTT.

This chain joins TRBV5-1 and TRBJ1-4; D gene unclear. V was shortened by 0 bases and J by 8 bases, with 11 bases between the two germline ends. This CDR3 comprises 14 residues. In germline, CDR1 is SGHRS, CDR2 YFSETQ. In DNA form, the CDR3 reads TGCGCCAGCAGCTTGGACAGTCAAAGGGAAAAACTGTTTTTT. It encodes CASSLDSQREKLFF.

This clone was observed a few times. V usage is TRBV7-2 and J usage is TRBJ2-7; 10 bases line up with TRBD2. In germline, CDR1 is SGHTA, CDR2 FQGNSA. V was clipped by 7 bases and J by 4 bases; unmatched bases: 7. This CDR3 spans 14 amino acids. The CDR3 is CASTSSGSLYEQYF. CDR3 nucleotide sequence: TGTGCCAGCACCTCTAGCGGGAGCTTGTACGAGCAGTACTTC.

V and J are TRBV5-6 and TRBJ2-7; possibly TRBD2 for D (6 bases). The V gene lost 4 bases and the J gene lost 3 bases, with 14 bases spanning the gap. CDR3 length: 14 amino acids. Germline-derived CDR1 and CDR2 are SGHDT and YYEEEE. DNA of the CDR3: TGTGCCAGCAGCGGGGGGTCTAGGATCTACGAGCAGTACTTC. Encoded protein: CASSGGSRIYEQYF.

V is TRBV5-6 and J is TRBJ2-5; TRBD1 might be the D (5 bases). V was pared by 4 bases and J by 7 bases, with 23 bases between. This CDR3 comprises 16 residues. The germline CDR1 and CDR2 sequences are SGHDT and YYEEEE. The CDR3 protein is CASSRPGQGVARTQYF. DNA for the CDR3: TGTGCCAGCAGCCGCCCCGGGCAGGGCGTAGCCCGGACCCAGTACTTC.

The chain uses TRBV6-5 and TRBJ1-2; 8 nucleotides align to TRBD1. With V trimmed by 6 bases and J by 3 bases, 9 bases remained unmatched. In germline, CDR1 is MNHEY, CDR2 SVGAGI. The CDR3 has 15 amino acids. The CDR3: CASRFDRGEHYGYTF. DNA of the CDR3: TGTGCCAGCAGGTTCGACAGGGGCGAACACTATGGCTACACCTTC.

This clone appeared a single time. This chain joins TRBV9 and TRBJ2-3; D may be TRBD2 (5 bases). This CDR3 region has 16 residues. Germline CDR1 SGDLS, CDR2 YYNGEE. V gave up 4 bases and J gave up 0 bases, with 15 bases separating them. The CDR3 coding sequence is TGTGCCAGCAGCCCACGCGTGGGCGGGAGCACAGATACGCAGTATTTT. Protein sequence: CASSPRVGGSTDTQYF.

The J gene is TRBJ2-7, the V gene TRBV24-1; D unresolved. Trimming cost V 2 bases and J 7 bases, with 14 bases left between them. The CDR3 covers 14 residues. Germline-derived CDR1 and CDR2 are KGHDR and SFDVKD. CDR3 sequence reads: CATSDSNAAGEQYF. CDR3 bases: TGTGCCACCAGTGATTCCAACGCCGCCGGGGAGCAGTACTTC.

V and J are TRBV9 and TRBJ2-5; TRBD1 aligns across 7 bases. The germline V gene encodes CDR1 SGDLS and CDR2 YYNGEE. V was pared by 4 bases and J by 0 bases, with 3 bases of the junction left unmatched. CDR3 size: 14 residues. The CDR3 is CASSPGQNQETQYF. The CDR3 region has the DNA TGTGCCAGCAGCCCGGGACAGAACCAAGAGACCCAGTACTTC.